Listed below are T cell receptor beta chains from one sample, sequenced in a study of T cell responses to AZD1222 COVID-19 vaccine. Assay used: immunoSEQ multiplex PCR; TCRdb lists only in-frame clones, some missing. The data hold around 60,000 clones, with 85% to 90% observed a single time. Source: peripheral blood, taken on day 0 of AZD1222 vaccination. These TCRs come from an adult in good health. CDR3s include the opening cysteine and the closing phenylalanine or tryptophan. D genes are given only for firm matches. Size values are once, few and many counts, or a class for expanded clones, and some rows have none.

>.|TRBV29-1|.|TRBJ1-2
CSGVSGQDYGYTF
TGCAGCGGCGTGAGTGGGCAGGACTATGGCTACACCTTC
>.|TRBV18|.|TRBJ1-4
CASSPRANEKLFF
TGTGCCAGCTCACCCAGGGCCAATGAAAAACTGTTTTTT
>.|TRBV20-1|.|TRBJ1-4
CSASLDGTNEKLFF
TGCAGTGCTAGTCTGGACGGAACTAATGAAAAACTGTTTTTT
>.|TRBV6-1|.|TRBJ1-4
CASSERARGKSNEKLFF
TGTGCCAGCAGTGAAAGGGCTAGGGGGAAGTCAAATGAAAAACTGTTTTTT
>.|TRBV3-1/TRBV3-2|.|TRBJ1-2
CASSKGTTWETNYGYTF
TGTGCCAGCAGCAAGGGGACGACATGGGAGACTAACTATGGCTACACCTTC
>.|TRBV6-5|few|TRBJ1-1
CASRLGGEAFF
TGTGCCAGCAGGCTAGGGGGGGAGGCTTTCTTT
>TRBD1|TRBV18|.|TRBJ2-7
CASSPTPLGQGSYEQYF
TGTGCCAGCTCACCAACCCCCTTGGGACAGGGCTCCTACGAGCAGTACTTC
>.|TRBV30|.|TRBJ2-7
CAWSTGLSYEQYF
TGTGCCTGGAGTACGGGGCTTTCCTACGAGCAGTACTTC
>.|TRBV5-5|.|TRBJ2-7
CASSLAPPGSRYEQYF
TGTGCCAGCAGCTTGGCGCCTCCGGGTTCTCGCTACGAGCAGTACTTC
>.|TRBV15|.|TRBJ2-7
CATSRDLGDSEQYF
TGTGCCACCAGCAGAGATTTAGGGGACTCCGAGCAGTACTTC
>.|TRBV7-9|.|TRBJ1-2
CASSLADGSNYGYTF
TGTGCCAGCAGCTTAGCGGACGGATCTAACTATGGCTACACCTTC
>TRBD2|TRBV19|.|TRBJ2-1
CASRKAGGSSYNEQFF
TGTGCCAGTAGGAAAGCGGGGGGGAGCTCCTACAATGAGCAGTTCTTC
>.|TRBV10-2|.|TRBJ2-2
CASRGGYTGELFF
TGCGCCAGCAGGGGCGGGTACACCGGGGAGCTGTTTTTT
>.|TRBV2|.|TRBJ2-7
CASSTSYEQYF
TGTGCCAGCAGTACCTCCTACGAGCAGTACTTC
>.|TRBV5-5|.|TRBJ1-6
CASSLFSSYNSPLHF
TGTGCCAGCAGCTTGTTTAGCTCCTATAATTCACCCCTCCACTTT
>.|TRBV7-3|.|TRBJ2-3
CASRSWGARTDTQYF
TGTGCCAGCAGGTCTTGGGGGGCGAGGACAGATACGCAGTATTTT
>.|TRBV5-5|.|TRBJ2-5
CASSGWGGETQYF
TGTGCCAGCAGCGGGTGGGGTGGGGAGACCCAGTACTTC
>TRBD1|TRBV29-1|.|TRBJ2-2
CSVKGQGAGTGELFF
TGCAGCGTCAAGGGACAGGGTGCGGGGACCGGGGAGCTGTTTTTT
>TRBD1|TRBV5-6|.|TRBJ1-5
CASSLEGQGRDQPQHF
TGTGCCAGCAGCTTGGAGGGACAGGGTCGGGATCAGCCCCAGCATTTT
>.|TRBV29-1|.|TRBJ2-5
CSVGRGTVETQYF
TGCAGCGTTGGGCGGGGAACGGTAGAGACCCAGTACTTC
>TRBD1|TRBV5-1|.|TRBJ1-1
CASSRNAGGVVNTEAFF
TGCGCCAGCAGCAGAAACGCAGGGGGCGTCGTGAACACTGAAGCTTTCTTT
>TRBD2|TRBV9|.|TRBJ2-1
CASSPGLAGVSKNEQFF
TGTGCCAGCAGCCCCGGACTAGCGGGGGTTAGTAAGAATGAGCAGTTCTTC
>.|TRBV9|.|TRBJ1-3
CASSVGREGGNTIYF
TGTGCCAGCAGCGTAGGCAGGGAGGGTGGAAACACCATATATTTT
>.|TRBV12-3/TRBV12-4|.|TRBJ1-2
CASRPTADYGYTF
TGTGCCAGCAGGCCAACCGCTGACTATGGCTACACCTTC
>.|TRBV11-2|.|TRBJ1-2
CASSLNPREGYTF
TGTGCCAGCAGCTTAAACCCTAGGGAAGGCTACACCTTC
>TRBD1|TRBV7-7|.|TRBJ2-5
CASSLLGDRGETQYF
TGTGCCAGCAGCTTACTTGGAGACAGGGGAGAGACCCAGTACTTC
>.|TRBV3-1/TRBV3-2|.|TRBJ2-5
CASSQIVGGDGETQYF
TGTGCCAGCAGCCAGATCGTAGGGGGGGATGGCGAGACCCAGTACTTC
>TRBD1|TRBV5-4|.|TRBJ1-3
CASSTRTGGTGNTIYF
TGTGCCAGCAGCACCCGGACAGGGGGGACCGGAAACACCATATATTTT
>.|TRBV3-1/TRBV3-2|.|TRBJ2-7
CASSLGLGALEQYF
TGTGCCAGCAGCCTGGGACTCGGGGCTCTCGAGCAGTACTTC
>TRBD1|TRBV6-5|.|TRBJ1-1
CASSYSVQGSTEAFF
TGTGCCAGCAGTTACTCAGTACAGGGGAGCACTGAAGCTTTCTTT
>.|TRBV7-9|.|TRBJ1-2
CASSITGRPLQGYTF
TGTGCCAGCAGCATAACGGGACGGCCTCTCCAGGGCTACACCTTC
>.|TRBV7-7|.|TRBJ2-3
CASSLGQPPDTQYF
TGTGCCAGCAGCTTAGGACAGCCTCCAGATACGCAGTATTTT
>.|TRBV29-1|.|TRBJ2-5
CSVQYYRGETQYF
TGCAGCGTCCAATACTATAGGGGAGAGACCCAGTACTTC
>TRBD2|TRBV4-1|.|TRBJ2-1
CASSQGEGPPYNEQFF
TGCGCCAGCAGCCAAGGGGAGGGCCCACCGTACAATGAGCAGTTCTTC
>.|TRBV9|once|TRBJ1-3
CASSEDSGNTIYF
TGTGCCAGCAGTGAGGACTCTGGAAACACCATATATTTT
>TRBD1|TRBV5-6|.|TRBJ1-2
CASSLRDSYSGYTF
TGTGCCAGCAGCCTCCGGGACAGTTATAGTGGCTACACCTTC
>.|TRBV7-9|.|TRBJ2-3
CASNKHPVSTDTQYF
TGTGCCAGCAACAAACACCCGGTTAGCACAGATACGCAGTATTTT